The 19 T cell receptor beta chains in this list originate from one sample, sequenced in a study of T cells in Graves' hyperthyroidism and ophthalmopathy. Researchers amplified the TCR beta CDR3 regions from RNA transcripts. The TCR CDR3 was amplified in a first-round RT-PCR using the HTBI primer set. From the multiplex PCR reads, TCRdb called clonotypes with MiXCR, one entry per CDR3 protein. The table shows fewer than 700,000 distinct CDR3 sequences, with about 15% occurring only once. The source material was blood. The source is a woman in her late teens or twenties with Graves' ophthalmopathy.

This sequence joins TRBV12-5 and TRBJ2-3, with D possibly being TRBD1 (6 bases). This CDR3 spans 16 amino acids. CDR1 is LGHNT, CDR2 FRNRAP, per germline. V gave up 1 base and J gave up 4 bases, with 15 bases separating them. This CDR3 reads CASGLATGPGPDTQYF. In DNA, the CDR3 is TGTGCTAGTGGTTTGGCGACAGGCCCAGGCCCAGATACGCAGTATTTT.

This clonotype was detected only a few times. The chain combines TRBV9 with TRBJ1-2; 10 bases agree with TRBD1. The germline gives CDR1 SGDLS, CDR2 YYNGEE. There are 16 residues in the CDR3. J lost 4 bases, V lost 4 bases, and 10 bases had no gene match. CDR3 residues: CASSRPGQGTLYGYTF. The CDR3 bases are TGTGCCAGCAGCCGGCCGGGACAGGGGACGCTCTATGGCTACACCTTC.

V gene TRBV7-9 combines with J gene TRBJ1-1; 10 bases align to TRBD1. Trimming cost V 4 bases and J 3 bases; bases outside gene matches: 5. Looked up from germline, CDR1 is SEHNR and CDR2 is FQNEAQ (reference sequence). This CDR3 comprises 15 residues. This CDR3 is CASSSPGQGHTEAFF. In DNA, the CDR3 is TGTGCCAGCAGCTCGCCGGGACAGGGGCACACTGAAGCTTTCTTT. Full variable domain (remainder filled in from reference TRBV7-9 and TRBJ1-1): DTGVSQNPRHKITKRGQNVTFRCDPISEHNRLYWYRQTLGQGPEFLTYFQNEAQLEKSRLLSDRFSAERPKGSFSTLEIQRTEQGDSAMYLCASSSPGQGHTEAFFGQGTRLTVV.

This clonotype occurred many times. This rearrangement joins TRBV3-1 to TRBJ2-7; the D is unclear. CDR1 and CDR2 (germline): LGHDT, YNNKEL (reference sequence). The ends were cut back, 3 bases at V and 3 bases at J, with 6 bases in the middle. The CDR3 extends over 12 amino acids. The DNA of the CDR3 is TGTGCCAGCAGCCATCGGTTCTACGAGCAGTACTTC. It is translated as CASSHRFYEQYF.

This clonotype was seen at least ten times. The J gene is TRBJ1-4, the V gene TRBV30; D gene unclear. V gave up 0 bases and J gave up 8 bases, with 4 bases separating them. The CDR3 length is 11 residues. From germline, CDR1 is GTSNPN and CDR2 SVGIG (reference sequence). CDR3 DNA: TGTGCCTGGAGTGTAAAGGAAAAACTGTTTTTT. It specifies CAWSVKEKLFF.

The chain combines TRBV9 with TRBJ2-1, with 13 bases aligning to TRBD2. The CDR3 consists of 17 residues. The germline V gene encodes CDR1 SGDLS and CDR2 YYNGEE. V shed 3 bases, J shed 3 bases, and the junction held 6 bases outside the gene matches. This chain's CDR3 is CASSAQLAGGLYNEQFF. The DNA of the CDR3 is TGTGCCAGCAGCGCTCAACTAGCGGGGGGGCTCTACAATGAGCAGTTCTTC. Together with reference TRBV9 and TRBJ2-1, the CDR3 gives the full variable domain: DSGVTQTPKHLITATGQRVTLRCSPRSGDLSVYWYQQSLDQGLQFLIQYYNGEERAKGNILERFSAQQFPDLHSELNLSSLELGDSALYFCASSAQLAGGLYNEQFFGPGTRLTVL.

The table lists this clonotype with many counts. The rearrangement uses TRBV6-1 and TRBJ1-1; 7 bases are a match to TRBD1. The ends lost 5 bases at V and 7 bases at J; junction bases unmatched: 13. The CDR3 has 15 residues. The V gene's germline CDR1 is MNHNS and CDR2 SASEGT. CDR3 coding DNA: TGTGCCAGCAGTCCCGGACAGGATATCGAATATGAAGCTTTCTTT. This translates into CASSPGQDIEYEAFF.

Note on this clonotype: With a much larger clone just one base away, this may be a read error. Here the CDR3 DNA reads TGTGCCAGCAGTCGACTGGGACGGGGGGCGGAAGGGGCCAACGTCCTGACTTTC. It yields the protein CASSRLGRGAEGANVLTF. The genes are TRBV28 and TRBJ2-6; D is possibly TRBD2 (7 bases). V dropped 5 bases and J dropped 4 bases, with 21 bases sitting between them. The CDR3 is made up of 18 amino acids. Germline V CDR1 and CDR2: MDHEN, SYDVKM.

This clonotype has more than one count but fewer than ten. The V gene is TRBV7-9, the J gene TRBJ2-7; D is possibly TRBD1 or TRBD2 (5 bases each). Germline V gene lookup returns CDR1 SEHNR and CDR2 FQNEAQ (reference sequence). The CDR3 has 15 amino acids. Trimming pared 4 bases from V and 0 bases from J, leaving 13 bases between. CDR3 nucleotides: TGTGCCAGCAGCTCCGGGACCCCGAGCTCCTACGAGCAGTACTTC. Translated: CASSSGTPSSYEQYF.

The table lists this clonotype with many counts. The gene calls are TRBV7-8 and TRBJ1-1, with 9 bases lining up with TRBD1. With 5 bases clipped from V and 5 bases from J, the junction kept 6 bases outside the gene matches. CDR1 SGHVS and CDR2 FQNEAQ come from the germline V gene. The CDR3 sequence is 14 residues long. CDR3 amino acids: CASSLGTGRTEAFF. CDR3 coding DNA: TGTGCCAGCAGCCTCGGGACAGGGAGGACTGAAGCTTTCTTT.

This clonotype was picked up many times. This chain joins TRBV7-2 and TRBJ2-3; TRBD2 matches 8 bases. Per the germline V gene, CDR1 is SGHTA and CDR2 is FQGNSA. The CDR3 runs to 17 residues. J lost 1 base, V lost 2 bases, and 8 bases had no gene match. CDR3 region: CASSLLGAGGGTDTQYF. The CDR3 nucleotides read TGTGCCAGCAGCTTATTGGGGGCGGGAGGTGGCACAGATACGCAGTATTTT.

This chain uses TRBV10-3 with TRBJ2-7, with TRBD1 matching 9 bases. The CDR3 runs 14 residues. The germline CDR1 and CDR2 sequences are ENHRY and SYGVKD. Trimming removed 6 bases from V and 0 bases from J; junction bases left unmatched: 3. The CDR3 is CAIRGDRASYEQYF. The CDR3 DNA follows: TGTGCCATCAGGGGGGACAGGGCCTCCTACGAGCAGTACTTC.

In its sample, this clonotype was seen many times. CDR3 DNA sequence: TGCGCCAGCAGGGGGACGCTGGCTAGCGGGAACAATGAGCAGTTCTTC. The encoded protein is CASRGTLASGNNEQFF. The chain combines TRBV5-1 with TRBJ2-1; 9 bases fit TRBD2. The V segment lost 5 bases and the J segment 5 bases; nucleotides outside the gene matches: 11. This CDR3 region has 16 residues. In germline, CDR1 is SGHRS, CDR2 YFSETQ. Looking up the rest from reference TRBV5-1 and TRBJ2-1 gives the full variable domain: KAGVTQTPRYLIKTRGQQVTLSCSPISGHRSVSWYQQTPGQGLQFLFEYFSETQRNKGNFPGRFSGRQFSNSRSEMNVSTLELGDSALYLCASRGTLASGNNEQFFGPGTRLTVL.

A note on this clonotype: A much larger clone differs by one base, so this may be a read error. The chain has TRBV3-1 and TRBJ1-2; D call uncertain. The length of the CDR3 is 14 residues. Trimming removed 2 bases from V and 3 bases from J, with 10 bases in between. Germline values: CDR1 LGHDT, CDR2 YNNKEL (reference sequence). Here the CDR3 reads CASSQTDTDYGYTF. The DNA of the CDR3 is TGTGCCAGCAGCCAAACGGATACCGACTATGGCTACACCTTC.

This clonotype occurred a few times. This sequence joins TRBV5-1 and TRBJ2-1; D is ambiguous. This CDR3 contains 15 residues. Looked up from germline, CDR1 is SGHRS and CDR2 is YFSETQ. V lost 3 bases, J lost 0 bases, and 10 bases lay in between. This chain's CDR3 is CASSYYSSSYNEQFF. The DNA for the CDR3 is TGCGCCAGCAGCTACTACTCGAGCTCCTACAATGAGCAGTTCTTC.

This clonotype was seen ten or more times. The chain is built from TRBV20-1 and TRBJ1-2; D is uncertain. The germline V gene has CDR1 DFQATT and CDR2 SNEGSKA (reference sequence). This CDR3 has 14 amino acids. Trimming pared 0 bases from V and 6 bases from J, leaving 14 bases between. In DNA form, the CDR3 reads TGCAGTGCTAGAGATACGGGTTATGGTAATGGCTACACCTTC. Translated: CSARDTGYGNGYTF.

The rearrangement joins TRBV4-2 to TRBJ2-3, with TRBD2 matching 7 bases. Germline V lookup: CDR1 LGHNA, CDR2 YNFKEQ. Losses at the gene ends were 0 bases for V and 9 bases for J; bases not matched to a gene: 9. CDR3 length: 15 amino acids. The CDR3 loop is CASSQDGGLTITQYF. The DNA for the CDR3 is TGTGCCAGCAGCCAAGATGGGGGACTAACGATCACGCAGTATTTT.

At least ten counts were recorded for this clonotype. The CDR3 DNA follows: TGTGCCTGGAGTTTGGGCCCCGAAGCTTTCTTT. Translated, it gives CAWSLGPEAFF. The V call is TRBV30, the J call TRBJ1-1; D gene unclear. The germline V gene has CDR1 GTSNPN and CDR2 SVGIG (reference sequence). The CDR3 runs to 11 residues. The V end was cut by 2 bases, the J end by 8 bases, with 9 bases between.

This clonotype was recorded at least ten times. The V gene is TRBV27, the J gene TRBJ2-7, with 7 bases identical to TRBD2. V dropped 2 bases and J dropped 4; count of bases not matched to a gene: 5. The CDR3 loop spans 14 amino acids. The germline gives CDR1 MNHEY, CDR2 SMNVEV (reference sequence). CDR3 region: CASSLAGELYEQYF. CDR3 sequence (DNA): TGTGCCAGCAGTTTAGCGGGAGAACTGTACGAGCAGTACTTC.